A single sample is the source of the 22 T cell receptor beta chains below, sequenced in a study of T cell responses to AZD1222 COVID-19 vaccine. This table comes from immunoSEQ multiplex PCR, and its TCRdb copy is limited to in-frame clones, with some not included. The table has 150,000 to 200,000 clones, 80% to 90% seen once. Material: peripheral blood, obtained on day 0 of AZD1222 vaccination. The receptors stem from an adult in good health.

The V gene is TRBV4-2, the J gene TRBJ2-3; perhaps TRBD2 as D (5 bases). Germline loops: CDR1 LGHNA, CDR2 YNFKEQ. CDR3 length equals 15 residues. With 3 bases removed from V and 2 bases from J, the gap between germline ends came to 12 bases. CDR3: CASSQEEAATDTQYF. The CDR3 DNA is TGTGCCAGCAGCCAGGAAGAAGCGGCCACAGATACGCAGTATTTT.

The rearrangement uses TRBV29-1 and TRBJ2-2; TRBD2 agrees at 7 bases. CDR1 SQVTM and CDR2 ANQGSEA come from the germline V gene. The CDR3 is 17 amino acids. The V and J ends lost 4 bases and 1 base, in that order; junction bases with no gene match: 12. The CDR3 region has the DNA TGCAGCGTTGGTGGGCTTCGGGGGGAGGGGAACACCGGGGAGCTGTTTTTT. Translating it yields CSVGGLRGEGNTGELFF.

The chain combines TRBV6-5 with TRBJ1-6; the D gene is possibly TRBD1 (6 bases). The CDR3 runs to 14 residues. The V gene lost 5 bases and the J gene lost 10 bases, with 15 bases spanning the gap. The germline CDR1 and CDR2 sequences are MNHEY and SVGAGI. CDR3 bases: TGTGCCAGCAGTCCGACAGGATTGGAATCACCCCTCCACTTT. It yields the protein CASSPTGLESPLHF.

This chain joins TRBV5-8 and TRBJ2-5; 10 nucleotides line up with TRBD2. Losses at the gene ends were 2 bases for V and 5 bases for J; bases not matched to a gene: 6. The CDR3 runs to 15 residues. CDR1 and CDR2 (germline): SGHTS, YDEGEE. In DNA, the CDR3 is TGTGCCAGCAGCTTTAGGACTAGCGGCGGGGAGACCCAGTACTTC. It yields the protein CASSFRTSGGETQYF.

V and J are TRBV28 and TRBJ1-4, with D possibly matching TRBD1 (5 bases). Per the germline V gene, CDR1 is MDHEN and CDR2 is SYDVKM. Deletions cut 2 bases from V and 15 bases from J, with 13 bases between. This CDR3 region has 12 residues. CDR3 loop: CASSLGVVGVFF. In DNA form, the CDR3 reads TGTGCCAGCAGTTTAGGAGTGGTAGGGGTGTTTTTT.

Concerning this clone: The junction differs from germline at one of its ends, possibly a read error. This chain uses TRBV25-1 with TRBJ1-5, with D perhaps matching TRBD1 (5 bases). The CDR3 contains 11 residues. CDR1 is MGHDK, CDR2 SYGVNS, per germline. CDR3 in amino acids: CASRGGVRTTF. In DNA, the CDR3 is TGTGCCAGCAGGGGGGGAGTCCGGACGACCTTT.

The rearrangement uses TRBV6-6 and TRBJ2-1; TRBD1 agrees at 7 bases. Germline CDR1 and CDR2: MNHNY and SVGAGI (reference sequence). The J segment lost 7 bases and the V segment lost 3 bases, leaving 6 bases of the junction unmatched. There are 14 residues in the CDR3. CDR3 bases: TGTGCCAGCAGTTATAGGGGGCAGGGGAATGAGCAGTTCTTC. Its protein product is CASSYRGQGNEQFF.

The chain combines TRBV7-9 with TRBJ2-1, with 12 bases identical to TRBD2. Germline V gives CDR1 SEHNR, CDR2 FQNEAQ (reference sequence). The CDR3 totals 16 residues. The J segment lost 8 bases and the V segment lost 1 base, leaving 6 bases of the junction unmatched. The CDR3 protein is CASSLGLAGVWHEQFF. CDR3 DNA sequence: TGTGCCAGCAGCTTAGGACTAGCGGGAGTGTGGCATGAGCAGTTCTTC.

The gene calls are TRBV13 and TRBJ2-3, with 10 positions matching TRBD2. Germline CDR1 reads PRHDT; CDR2 reads FYEKMQ (reference sequence). V trimming: 5 bases; J trimming: 6 bases; junction bases outside the gene matches: 8. The CDR3 runs to 15 residues. The CDR3, as DNA: TGTGCCAGCAGCCACATAGCGGGGGGAGGGGATACGCAGTATTTT. Translation: CASSHIAGGGDTQYF.

This chain uses TRBV11-2 with TRBJ1-2; 8 bases map to TRBD1. V shed 4 bases and J 1 base; nucleotides not matched to a gene: 2. In germline, CDR1 is SGHAT, CDR2 FQNNGV. The CDR3 runs 14 residues. The CDR3 sequence: CASSSRGRNYGYTF. The CDR3, as DNA: TGTGCCAGCAGCTCCAGGGGGCGTAACTATGGCTACACCTTC.

This chain uses TRBV2 with TRBJ2-2; perhaps TRBD1 as D (6 bases). The germline V gene encodes CDR1 SNHLY and CDR2 FYNNEI. The CDR3 runs 15 residues. The ends were cut back, 3 bases at V and 1 base at J, with 9 bases in the middle. As DNA, the CDR3 is TGTGCCAGCAGTGACGACAGGCAGAACACCGGGGAGCTGTTTTTT. Amino acids: CASSDDRQNTGELFF. Using reference TRBV2 and TRBJ2-2 for the parts outside the CDR3, the full variable domain is EPEVTQTPSHQVTQMGQEVILRCVPISNHLYFYWYRQILGQKVEFLVSFYNNEISEKSEIFDDQFSVERPDGSNFTLKIRSTKLEDSAMYFCASSDDRQNTGELFFGEGSRLTVL.

CDR3 sequence: CASSQDRAYGYTF. The CDR3 DNA reads as TGTGCCAGCAGCCAAGACAGGGCCTATGGCTACACCTTC. This rearrangement joins TRBV3-1 (or the pseudogene TRBV3-2) to TRBJ1-2, with D perhaps TRBD1 (5 bases). Trimming removed 0 bases at V and 4 bases at J, with 6 bases between. The CDR3 extends over 13 amino acids. Germline V gene data show CDR1 as LGHDT and CDR2 as YNNKEL (reference sequence).

The chain combines TRBV28 with TRBJ2-7; D is unclear. The CDR3 has 14 amino acids. Germline CDR1 MDHEN, CDR2 SYDVKM. Trimming took 5 bases from V and 0 from J, leaving 11 bases between them. CDR3 sequence: CASSVEDFSYEQYF. CDR3 nucleotide sequence: TGTGCCAGCAGTGTTGAGGATTTCTCCTACGAGCAGTACTTC.

V usage is TRBV4-3 and J usage is TRBJ1-4, with D possibly being TRBD1 (5 bases). This CDR3 comprises 14 residues. The V gene lost 1 base and the J gene lost 8 bases, with 11 bases spanning the gap. Germline V gene lookup returns CDR1 LGHNA and CDR2 YSLEER. DNA of the CDR3: TGCGCCAGCAGCCAAGGTCAGGGTAGCGAAAAACTGTTTTTT. Translating gives CASSQGQGSEKLFF.

This clone was seen just once. This chain uses TRBV19 with TRBJ2-7, with D perhaps TRBD2 (5 bases). The CDR3 has 15 residues. V lost 3 bases and J lost 2, with 14 bases in between. In germline, CDR1 is LNHDA, CDR2 SQIVND (reference sequence). The CDR3 loop reads CASSIFLSRAYEQYF. The DNA of the CDR3 is TGTGCCAGTAGTATCTTTCTTTCGAGGGCCTACGAGCAGTACTTC.

This chain links TRBV30 with TRBJ1-2; TRBD1 matches 8 bases. With 4 bases clipped from V and 2 bases from J, the junction kept 6 bases outside the gene matches. This CDR3 region has 14 residues. CDR1 GTSNPN and CDR2 SVGIG come from the germline V gene (reference sequence). CDR3 sequence (DNA): TGTGCCTGGAATCTTAACAGGGGGAACTATGGCTACACCTTC. Encoded protein: CAWNLNRGNYGYTF.

The gene calls are TRBV21-1 and TRBJ2-5; the table's D call of TRBD2 was not tested on the DNA. TRBV21-1 is deemed a pseudogene. This CDR3 is built from 18 residues. CDR3 in DNA: TGTGCCAGGCCACCGCTGCCTAACGTGAGTGCGATCCAAGAGACCCAGTACTTC. This sequence encodes CARPPLPNVSAIQETQYF.

This sequence joins TRBV10-1 and TRBJ1-4; D not certain. CDR1 is WNHNN and CDR2 is SYGVQD in the germline V gene (reference sequence). The CDR3 has 13 amino acids. The V end lost 3 bases, the J end lost 8 bases, and 10 bases lay between the germline ends. The CDR3 bases are TGCGCCAGCAGTGAAGGACTGACCGAAAAACTGTTTTTT. Protein: CASSEGLTEKLFF.

This clone was seen a handful of times. The genes are TRBV9 and TRBJ2-1; 13 positions match TRBD2. In germline, CDR1 is SGDLS, CDR2 YYNGEE. J was trimmed by 2 bases and V by 1 base; bases with no gene match: 3. CDR3 length: 17 residues. The CDR3, as DNA: TGTGCCAGCAGCGTAACTAGCGGGAGGGCCCCCTACAATGAGCAGTTCTTC. Amino acids: CASSVTSGRAPYNEQFF.

The V gene is TRBV9, the J gene TRBJ1-1; D is perhaps TRBD1 (5 bases). The V end was cut by 6 bases, the J end by 3 bases, with 15 bases between. The CDR3 extends over 14 amino acids. Germline lookup yields CDR1 SGDLS and CDR2 YYNGEE. CDR3 sequence: CASTGGAGDTEAFF. The CDR3, as DNA: TGTGCCAGCACCGGGGGTGCGGGGGACACTGAAGCTTTCTTT.

The chain employs TRBV5-1 and TRBJ2-3; 12 nucleotides line up with TRBD2. Trimming cost V 3 bases and J 4 bases; bases outside gene matches: 6. There are 16 residues in the CDR3. The germline gives CDR1 SGHRS, CDR2 YFSETQ. CDR3 protein: CASSYLAGGPADTQYF. In DNA, the CDR3 is TGCGCCAGCAGCTACCTAGCGGGGGGGCCCGCAGATACGCAGTATTTT.

The V and J genes are TRBV6-5 and TRBJ1-2, with D possibly matching TRBD1 (6 bases). The CDR3 has 14 amino acids. The germline V and J ends were trimmed by 5 bases and 2 bases, with 12 bases remaining between them. Germline-derived CDR1 and CDR2 are MNHEY and SVGAGI. For the CDR3, the DNA is TGTGCCAGCAGTCGGACAGACCCGAACTATGGCTACACCTTC. Translating it yields CASSRTDPNYGYTF.